This T cell receptor (beta chain) emerged from a study of regulatory T cells in long-lasting Graves disease. Arm-PCR of CDR3 regions and iRepertoire HTBI primers were the basis on which TCR beta libraries were built. Each CDR3 protein is one row after TCRdb ran MiXCR on the multiplex PCR reads. Of around 420,000 distinct CDR3 sequences listed, 15% to 19% were seen once; the top ten hold 20% to 25%. The CDR3 sequence is 17 residues long. In germline, CDR1 is MDHEN, CDR2 SYDVKM. Many counts were recorded for this clonotype. Time point meaning: newly diagnosed GD, antithyroid drugs for less than 3 months. PBMCs provided the RNA from which the TCR library was made.

This specimen was peripheral blood mononuclear cells (PBMCs), taken at new diagnosis, from a patient treated with antithyroid drugs. The TCR originated in a female donor with Graves disease. This chain connects TRBV28 to TRBJ2-1; D is possibly TRBD2 (7 bases). The end of the DNA aligns better with TRBJ2-5, so the J call may be wrong. The CDR3 spells CASSFRGAGTVGETQYF. CDR3 bases: TGTGCCAGCAGTTTCCGGGGGGCGGGTACCGTGGGGGAGACCCAGTACTTC.